This T cell receptor beta chain was recovered during a study of blood T cell repertoires in COVID-19. Study overall: There were acute and convalescent COVID-19 samples, and they came from the United States, Italy and Spain.

In the study's own analysis: Cell counts per sample came from amplifying reference gene primers. Using immunoSEQ multiplex PCR, the repertoire was profiled, and TCRdb retains in-frame clones only, with some absent. D and trimming come from the DNA, and the V and J calls and clone size come from that table. Of approximately 100,000 clones detected, about 89% appear once; the ten largest clones hold approximately 19%. In germline, CDR1 is SGHDT, CDR2 YYEEEE. The CDR3 loop spans 15 amino acids. Deletions cut 0 bases from V and 2 bases from J, with 8 bases between. The TCR sequence derives from a human donor with acute or convalescent COVID-19. The donor label of this sample is uncertain. The sample taken for sequencing was peripheral blood. The chain combines TRBV5-6 with TRBJ2-2, with a weak D call TRBD2 (6 bases). The CDR3 region has the DNA TGTGCCAGCAGCTTGGGCGGGACCAACACCGGGGAGCTGTTTTTT. The encoded protein is CASSLGGTNTGELFF.